A selection of T cell receptor beta chains follows, all from one sample in a study of blood T cell repertoires in COVID-19. Method: immunoSEQ multiplex PCR; TCRdb's copy keeps in-frame clones and lacks some. The sample includes about 95,000 clones, about four fifths seen only once; the top ten take under 5.5%. Sequences were obtained from peripheral blood. These receptors came from a man aged 80 or over with COVID-19, enrolled during active disease. CDR3s include the opening cysteine and the closing phenylalanine or tryptophan. Fields, in order: D gene, V gene, clone size, J gene, CDR3 DNA, CDR3 protein. The D gene is left open where the match is weak. Clone size is not always given. Where it is, it says once, few, many or a class for expanded clones.

D: TRBD2; V: TRBV4-3; size: once; J: TRBJ2-4; DNA: TGCGCCAGCAGCCAACAGATTCAGCGGGGGGGAGTTCTAGCCAAAAACATTCAGTACTTC; CDR3: CASSQQIQRGGVLAKNIQYF
D: .; V: TRBV27; size: .; J: TRBJ1-6; DNA: TGTGCCAGCAGGGGTGGCGCTGGGAGAAACAATTCACCCCTCCACTTT; CDR3: CASRGGAGRNNSPLHF
D: TRBD1; V: TRBV28; size: .; J: TRBJ2-7; DNA: TGTGCCAGCAACCCCTCGGGACAGGGGTCCTACGAGCAGTACTTC; CDR3: CASNPSGQGSYEQYF
D: .; V: TRBV5-6; size: .; J: TRBJ1-2; DNA: TGTGCCAGCAGCGCACAGGACTATGGCTACACCTTC; CDR3: CASSAQDYGYTF
D: TRBD2; V: TRBV7-9; size: .; J: TRBJ2-1; DNA: TGTGCCAGCAGCTTATCACCCCGACTAGCGGGATACAATGAGCAGTTCTTC; CDR3: CASSLSPRLAGYNEQFF
D: TRBD1; V: TRBV14; size: .; J: TRBJ1-1; DNA: TGTGCCAGCAGCCAAGACATGCGGAAAAGGGACCAACAGGGGAACTTAAACACTGAAGCTTTCTTT; CDR3: CASSQDMRKRDQQGNLNTEAFF
D: .; V: TRBV19; size: .; J: TRBJ2-1; DNA: TGTGCCAGTAGTATTAGAAGCAATGAGCAGTTCTTC; CDR3: CASSIRSNEQFF
D: .; V: TRBV7-9; size: .; J: TRBJ2-3; DNA: TGTGCCAGCAGCTTAGCCCAGGACACAGATACGCAGTATTTT; CDR3: CASSLAQDTDTQYF
D: .; V: TRBV7-9; size: .; J: TRBJ1-1; DNA: TGTGCCAGCAGCAGACGTAACCCCAGGGCTTTGAACACTGAAGCTTTCTTT; CDR3: CASSRRNPRALNTEAFF
D: .; V: TRBV6-2/TRBV6-3; size: few; J: TRBJ2-1; DNA: TGTGCCAGCAGCGCCACTGGAGTCTCCTACAATGAGCAGTTCTTC; CDR3: CASSATGVSYNEQFF
D: .; V: TRBV9; size: .; J: TRBJ1-3; DNA: TGTGCCAGCAGCGTAACCCCTGAAGGGGCCGGAAACACCATATATTTT; CDR3: CASSVTPEGAGNTIYF
D: .; V: TRBV2; size: .; J: TRBJ2-2; DNA: TGTGCCAGCAGGAGGGACACCTTCACCGGGGAGCTGTTTTTT; CDR3: CASRRDTFTGELFF
D: .; V: TRBV10-2; size: .; J: TRBJ1-2; DNA: TGCGCCAGCAGCGCTAAGGGAGACTATGGCTACACCTTC; CDR3: CASSAKGDYGYTF
D: .; V: TRBV6-2/TRBV6-3; size: .; J: TRBJ1-3; DNA: TGTGCCAGCAGTTACGCAGCAGGGAACACCATATATTTT; CDR3: CASSYAAGNTIYF
D: .; V: TRBV5-1; size: .; J: TRBJ2-3; DNA: TGCGCCAGCAGCTCAATACGGGGGGCTGGGAGCACAGATACGCAGTATTTT; CDR3: CASSSIRGAGSTDTQYF
D: .; V: TRBV19; size: .; J: TRBJ1-1; DNA: TGTGCCAGTAGTATCCGCCGAGGGACTGAAGCTTTCTTT; CDR3: CASSIRRGTEAFF
D: .; V: TRBV21-1; size: .; J: TRBJ1-5; DNA: TGTGCCAGCAAGCGGCGTTGGAGCAATCAGCCCCAGCATTTT; CDR3: CASKRRWSNQPQHF
D: .; V: TRBV3-1/TRBV3-2; size: .; J: TRBJ2-2; DNA: TGTGCCAGCAGAGGAGGGGCGGGTACCGGGGAGCTGTTTTTT; CDR3: CASRGGAGTGELFF
D: TRBD2; V: TRBV5-5; size: .; J: TRBJ2-5; DNA: TGTGCCAGCAGCTGGGCATTAGCGGGGCCCCAAGAGACCCAGTACTTC; CDR3: CASSWALAGPQETQYF
D: .; V: TRBV21-1; size: .; J: TRBJ1-5; DNA: TGTGCCAGCAGCAAAGAGGCGGGGTCAGGGCGACTCAATCAGCCCCAGCATTTT; CDR3: CASSKEAGSGRLNQPQHF